Each of the 10 T cell receptor beta chains below was sequenced from the same sample in a study of blood T cell repertoires in COVID-19. Profiling relied on immunoSEQ multiplex PCR, and the TCRdb table lists in-frame clones only, not all of them. The sample consists of 130,000 or so clones, approximately 89% of them appearing once. The sample consisted of peripheral blood. Receptor source: a woman between 70 and 85 years old with COVID-19, enrolled during active disease.

J is TRBJ1-5 and V is TRBV20-1; 7 bases match TRBD1. The CDR3 consists of 13 residues. The V gene end was trimmed by 5 bases and the J gene end by 2 bases; junction bases not matched to a gene: 3. Germline V gene sequence: CDR1 DFQATT, CDR2 SNEGSKA (reference sequence). CDR3 sequence: CSARGQGNQPQHF. Here the CDR3 DNA reads TGCAGTGCTCGTGGACAGGGCAATCAGCCCCAGCATTTT.

This sequence joins TRBV23-1 and TRBJ1-5; tentative D call: TRBD1 (5 bases). TRBV23-1 is an ORF, and what it does is uncertain. The CDR3 has 15 residues. V was pared by 6 bases and J by 4 bases, with 16 bases between. This CDR3 reads CASRSSRGGNQPQHF. In nucleotides, the CDR3 is TGCGCCAGCAGATCTAGTAGGGGAGGGAATCAGCCCCAGCATTTT.

Worth noting for this clone: Distinct nucleotide sequences in the sample also encode this CDR3. The J gene is TRBJ2-3, the V gene TRBV6-4; 9 bases are shared with TRBD2. Trimming cost V 4 bases and J 5 bases; bases outside gene matches: 7. CDR3 length: 15 amino acids. Per germline, CDR1 MRHNA and CDR2 SNTAGT. CDR3 in DNA: TGTGCCAGCAGTGCGGGGCTAGCGGGGAGAGATACGCAGTATTTT. Its translation is CASSAGLAGRDTQYF.

This clone was observed a handful of times. The CDR3 loop is CAWSRKIPEAFF. As DNA, the CDR3 is TGTGCCTGGTCCAGGAAGATACCTGAAGCTTTCTTT. V usage is TRBV30 and J usage is TRBJ1-1, with unresolved D. The germline CDR1 and CDR2 sequences are GTSNPN and SVGIG (reference sequence). The CDR3 is 12 residues long. The ends were cut back, 5 bases at V and 6 bases at J, with 13 bases in the middle.

The chain employs TRBV2 and TRBJ1-6; maybe TRBD1 (5 bases). V lost 3 bases and J lost 2, with 8 bases in between. The CDR3 spans 15 residues. Germline lookup yields CDR1 SNHLY and CDR2 FYNNEI. The CDR3 sequence is CASSDQGAYNSPLHF. The CDR3, as DNA: TGTGCCAGCAGTGATCAAGGGGCCTATAATTCACCCCTCCACTTT.

This chain connects TRBV18 to TRBJ1-2; D unresolved. Trimming removed 4 bases at V and 6 bases at J, with 24 bases between. The CDR3 has 17 residues. CDR1 and CDR2 (germline): KGHSH, LQKENI. CDR3 residues: CASSLLTPDTNSNGYTF. The CDR3 nucleotides read TGTGCCAGCTCACTCTTAACGCCCGACACAAATTCTAATGGCTACACCTTC.

The genes are TRBV5-1 and TRBJ1-2; D is undetermined. Trimming pared 0 bases from V and 4 bases from J, leaving 7 bases between. CDR1 is SGHRS and CDR2 is YFSETQ in the germline V gene. This CDR3 comprises 13 residues. The CDR3, as DNA: TGCGCCAGCAGCTTGGACTCCGGCTATGGCTACACCTTC. It codes for CASSLDSGYGYTF. The full variable domain, rest sourced from reference TRBV5-1 and TRBJ1-2, is KAGVTQTPRYLIKTRGQQVTLSCSPISGHRSVSWYQQTPGQGLQFLFEYFSETQRNKGNFPGRFSGRQFSNSRSEMNVSTLELGDSALYLCASSLDSGYGYTFGSGTRLTVV.

This clone was recorded only once. The chain joins TRBV19 to TRBJ1-1; D is perhaps TRBD1 (6 bases). Germline CDR1 is LNHDA and CDR2 is SQIVND (reference sequence). This CDR3 is 15 amino acids long. Deletions cut 2 bases from V and 0 bases from J, with 10 bases between. Here the CDR3 reads CASSISRGLNTEAFF. CDR3 bases: TGTGCCAGTAGTATATCCAGGGGCTTGAACACTGAAGCTTTCTTT.

The chain is built from TRBV2 and TRBJ2-3; TRBD1 aligns across 7 bases. This CDR3 is built from 14 residues. Trimming at V came to 6 bases and at J to 5 bases, leaving 8 bases not matched to a gene. From germline, CDR1 is SNHLY and CDR2 FYNNEI. The CDR3 is CASSWDQGEDTQYF. CDR3 coding DNA: TGTGCCAGCAGCTGGGATCAGGGGGAAGATACGCAGTATTTT. Based on the CDR3 plus reference TRBV2 and TRBJ2-3, the full variable domain is EPEVTQTPSHQVTQMGQEVILRCVPISNHLYFYWYRQILGQKVEFLVSFYNNEISEKSEIFDDQFSVERPDGSNFTLKIRSTKLEDSAMYFCASSWDQGEDTQYFGPGTRLTVL.

This chain links TRBV19 with TRBJ1-5, with TRBD1 as a possible D gene (5 bases). Germline V gene lookup returns CDR1 LNHDA and CDR2 SQIVND (reference sequence). The CDR3 length is 16 residues. Between the trimmed V and J ends, which lost 3 bases and 2 bases, there was a span of 14 bases. The CDR3 region is CASSMSGPVGNQPQHF. The CDR3 bases are TGTGCCAGTAGTATGTCAGGGCCCGTAGGCAATCAGCCCCAGCATTTT.